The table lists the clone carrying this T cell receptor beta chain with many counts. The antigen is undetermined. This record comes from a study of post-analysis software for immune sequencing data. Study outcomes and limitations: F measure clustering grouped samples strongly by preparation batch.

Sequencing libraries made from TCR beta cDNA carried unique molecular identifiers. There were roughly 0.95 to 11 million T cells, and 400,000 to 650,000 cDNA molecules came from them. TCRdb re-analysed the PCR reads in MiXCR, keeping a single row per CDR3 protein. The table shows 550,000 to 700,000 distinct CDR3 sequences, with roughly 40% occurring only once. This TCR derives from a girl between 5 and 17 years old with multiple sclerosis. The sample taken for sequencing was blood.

DNA of the CDR3: TGTGCCATCAGTGATTTGGGTGTCTCTGGGGCCAACGTCCTGACTTTC. As protein: CAISDLGVSGANVLTF. V usage is TRBV10-3 and J usage is TRBJ2-6; D is unclear. The V end lost 3 bases, the J end lost 0 bases, and 9 bases lay between the germline ends. The CDR3 spans 16 residues. Germline V gene lookup returns CDR1 ENHRY and CDR2 SYGVKD.